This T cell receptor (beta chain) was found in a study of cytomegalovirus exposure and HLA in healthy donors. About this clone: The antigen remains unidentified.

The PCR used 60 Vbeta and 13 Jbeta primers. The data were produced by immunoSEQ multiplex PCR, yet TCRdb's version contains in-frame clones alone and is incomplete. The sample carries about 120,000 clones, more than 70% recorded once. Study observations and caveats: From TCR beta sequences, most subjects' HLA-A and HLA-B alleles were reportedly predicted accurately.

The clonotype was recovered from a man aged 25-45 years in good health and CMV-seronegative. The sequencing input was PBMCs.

The DNA for the CDR3 is TGTGCCATCAGCCTTACAGGCTCTACCGGGGAGCTGTTTTTT. Translating it yields CAISLTGSTGELFF. This chain connects TRBV10-3 to TRBJ2-2; D is possibly TRBD1 (5 bases). V lost 6 bases and J 5 bases, leaving 13 bases between the germline ends. Germline V gene data show CDR1 as ENHRY and CDR2 as SYGVKD. The CDR3 loop spans 14 amino acids.